This entry is about one TCR beta chain. The entry originates in a study of T cell clones after liver transplantation. Study in general: Liver transplant recipients had immunosuppression withdrawal attempted within 2 years. HCV positivity affected three of eight recipients; the rest lacked autoimmune or viral indications.

Sequencing used immunoSEQ multiplex PCR; TCRdb keeps in-frame clones, though not all of them. Here the sample spans about 72,000 clones, 90% being singletons. Here the sequenced sample was CD4+ T cells from blood, taken before liver transplant. The sequence derives from a human donor who received a liver transplant.

This chain's CDR3 is CASSVQGPLRYEQYF. The CDR3 DNA reads as TGTGCCAGCAGCGTACAGGGGCCCCTCAGGTACGAGCAGTACTTC. V and J are TRBV6-7 and TRBJ2-7, with 7 positions matching TRBD1. TRBV6-7 counts as an open reading frame of uncertain function. The CDR3 spans 15 residues. J was trimmed by 4 bases and V by 6 bases; bases with no gene match: 12.